The 15 T cell receptor beta chains presented below share a single source sample, sequenced in a study of post-analysis software for immune sequencing data. The study, taken as a whole, reports: When patients were compared with controls, a handful of TRBV segments were more frequent, TRBV5-6, TRBV5-1 and TRBV20-1 among them.

Prepared libraries of TCR beta cDNA carried unique molecular identifiers. TCRdb reprocessed the PCR reads via MiXCR and lists one record per CDR3 protein. In the table there are roughly 200,000 distinct CDR3 sequences, approximately 30% of which are singletons. These TCRs' antigens remain unknown. Source material: blood. Receptors were obtained from a girl aged 2-17 years with multiple sclerosis.

This clonotype was detected a few times. The chain recombines TRBV2 with TRBJ2-1; D gene ambiguous. The CDR3 is 13 residues long. Germline CDR1 and CDR2: SNHLY and FYNNEI. V lost 6 bases to trimming and J lost 4 bases, with 10 bases between them. The CDR3: CASSRAPYNEQFF. The CDR3, as DNA: TGTGCCAGCAGCCGAGCCCCTTACAATGAGCAGTTCTTC.

This clonotype was counted between two and nine times. The V call is TRBV15, the J call TRBJ1-4; TRBD1 might be the D (5 bases). Trimming removed 5 bases at V and 2 bases at J, with 9 bases between. Germline values: CDR1 LNHNV, CDR2 YYDKDF (reference sequence). This CDR3 comprises 14 residues. CDR3 nucleotide sequence: TGTGCCACCAGCCTTGAGGGGACTAATGAAAAACTGTTTTTT. Translation gives CATSLEGTNEKLFF.

V gene TRBV12-3 or TRBV12-4 combines with J gene TRBJ1-4; a weak D match, TRBD1 (5 bases). Deletions cut 5 bases from V and 4 bases from J, with 11 bases between. The CDR3 contains 14 residues. The DNA of the CDR3 is TGTGCCAGCAGTAAGACAGCAGATAATGAAAAACTGTTTTTT. Protein sequence: CASSKTADNEKLFF.

Notes on this clonotype: This clone may be a read error of a much larger clone one base away. J is TRBJ2-1 and V is TRBV3-1; TRBD1 might be the D (5 bases). CDR1 and CDR2 (germline): LGHDT, YNNKEL (reference sequence). This CDR3 has 15 residues. The ends were cut back, 2 bases at V and 10 bases at J, with 18 bases in the middle. This CDR3 is CASSQQGRISYEQFF. The CDR3, as DNA: TGTGCCAGCAGCCAACAGGGAAGAATTTCTTACGAGCAGTTCTTC.

The chain combines TRBV3-1 with TRBJ2-4; D is undetermined. V was trimmed by 1 base and J by 13 bases, leaving 14 bases between them. Germline lookup yields CDR1 LGHDT and CDR2 YNNKEL (reference sequence). The CDR3 covers 13 residues. CDR3 amino acids: CASSQVSKFGQYF. The CDR3 bases are TGTGCCAGCAGCCAAGTTTCGAAGTTCGGGCAGTACTTC.

The chain links TRBV28 to TRBJ2-3; D is perhaps TRBD1 or TRBD2 (5 bases each). Trimming took 6 bases from V and 4 from J, leaving 26 bases between them. Germline V gene lookup returns CDR1 MDHEN and CDR2 SYDVKM. The CDR3 is 18 amino acids. This CDR3 reads CASRPRPGPSRNADTQYF. The CDR3 nucleotides read TGTGCCAGCAGGCCAAGACCGGGACCCTCGCGGAACGCAGATACGCAGTATTTT.

This clonotype was counted between two and nine times. The chain employs TRBV28 and TRBJ2-2; D gene uncertain. Trimming left V 2 bases short and J 6 bases short, with 13 bases between. The CDR3 consists of 15 residues. CDR1 MDHEN and CDR2 SYDVKM come from the germline V gene. CDR3 protein: CASSLLGEGSGELFF. The CDR3 coding sequence is TGTGCCAGCAGTTTACTGGGCGAAGGGTCCGGGGAGCTGTTTTTT.

This chain links TRBV7-9 with TRBJ2-1, with D tentatively TRBD2 (5 bases). Deletions cut 5 bases from V and 7 bases from J, with 15 bases between. The V gene's germline CDR1 is SEHNR and CDR2 FQNEAQ (reference sequence). The CDR3 loop spans 14 amino acids. The CDR3 loop reads CASSPRLPGNEQFF. The CDR3, as DNA: TGTGCCAGCAGCCCCCGACTGCCGGGGAATGAGCAGTTCTTC.

This clonotype was seen repeatedly, ten times or more. The chain recombines TRBV6-5 with TRBJ2-1; perhaps D is TRBD1 or TRBD2 (6 bases each). The CDR3 covers 13 residues. V was pared by 6 bases and J by 2 bases, with 8 bases between. The germline V gene has CDR1 MNHEY and CDR2 SVGAGI. The CDR3 reads CASRRDTYNEQFF. The CDR3 DNA is TGTGCCAGCAGGCGGGACACCTACAATGAGCAGTTCTTC.

The chain has TRBV5-1 and TRBJ1-5; tentatively, D is TRBD1 (6 bases). Germline V CDR1 and CDR2: SGHRS, YFSETQ. Deletions cut 0 bases from V and 7 bases from J, with 8 bases between. The CDR3 totals 13 residues. CDR3 loop: CASSLEGGQPQHF. CDR3 nucleotides: TGCGCCAGCAGCTTGGAGGGGGGGCAGCCCCAGCATTTT.

This clonotype has a count of ten or more. The V and J genes are TRBV29-1 and TRBJ2-3; 9 bases map to TRBD2. Germline CDR1 is SQVTM and CDR2 is ANQGSEA. Trimming removed 3 bases from V and 1 base from J; junction bases left unmatched: 14. CDR3 length equals 18 residues. CDR3 DNA: TGCAGCGTTGAGGGTGGTTCAGCGGGAGGTCTCGGCACAGATACGCAGTATTTT. This sequence encodes CSVEGGSAGGLGTDTQYF.

V is TRBV7-8 and J is TRBJ2-1; 10 positions match TRBD2. This CDR3 has 18 amino acids. V dropped 4 bases and J dropped 7; count of bases not matched to a gene: 16. Germline V gives CDR1 SGHVS, CDR2 FQNEAQ. The CDR3 DNA follows: TGTGCCAGCAGCTCTAAAAACAAACTAGCGGGACGGGGTAATGAGCAGTTCTTC. Protein: CASSSKNKLAGRGNEQFF.

This clonotype was found a few times. V gene TRBV5-1 combines with J gene TRBJ1-5; 8 bases fit TRBD1. Germline V gene lookup returns CDR1 SGHRS and CDR2 YFSETQ. The junction had 11 bases not matched to a gene; V was cut back by 7 bases and J by 5 bases. CDR3 size: 15 residues. CDR3 residues: CASSLSGGSDQPQHF. The CDR3 DNA is TGCGCCAGCTCCCTATCAGGGGGCTCGGATCAGCCCCAGCATTTT.

This clonotype was seen ten or more times. The rearrangement joins TRBV5-1 to TRBJ2-5, with 8 bases that match TRBD1. The CDR3 has 14 amino acids. CDR1 SGHRS and CDR2 YFSETQ come from the germline V gene. V trimming: 2 bases; J trimming: 4 bases; junction bases outside the gene matches: 4. CDR3 protein: CASSFQGARETQYF. The CDR3 DNA reads as TGCGCCAGCAGCTTCCAGGGGGCGCGAGAGACCCAGTACTTC.

At least ten counts were recorded for this clonotype. V and J are TRBV12-3 or TRBV12-4 and TRBJ2-1; 11 bases are a match to TRBD2. Trimming at V came to 5 bases and at J to 2 bases, leaving 11 bases not matched to a gene. This CDR3 has 18 amino acids. The CDR3 DNA reads TGTGCCAGCAGTCCCGGGACTAGCGGCTCTGTCACCTACAATGAGCAGTTCTTC. This gives the protein CASSPGTSGSVTYNEQFF.